The 23 T cell receptor beta chains given below trace back to one sample, sequenced in a study of a mutant IDH1 vaccine in newly diagnosed glioma. Data came from immunoSEQ multiplex PCR; TCRdb stores just in-frame clones and leaves some out. The data show tens of thousands of clones, 81% seen once. No antigens are known for them. As to time point: week 5, during vaccination. Vaccination comprised doses that each held 300 ug of mutant IDH1 20-mer peptide, plus topical imiquimod. The sequencing here drew on PBMCs, taken from a glioma patient whose treatment included an IDH1 peptide vaccine. The receptors derive from a man aged 50-60 years with glioma.

The V and J genes are TRBV7-8 and TRBJ1-5; D is uncertain. The CDR3 sequence is 14 residues long. The germline gives CDR1 SGHVS, CDR2 FQNEAQ. V lost 1 base to trimming and J lost 6 bases, with 10 bases between them. The DNA of the CDR3 is TGTGCCAGCAGCTTAGAGTCTGGGAGTCAGCCCCAGCATTTT. It translates to CASSLESGSQPQHF.

This chain uses TRBV19 with TRBJ2-3, with TRBD2 matching over 9 bases. Germline V gene lookup returns CDR1 LNHDA and CDR2 SQIVND (reference sequence). The CDR3 extends over 16 amino acids. Unmatched junction bases numbered 6, after V lost 3 bases and J lost 2 bases. The CDR3 DNA is TGTGCCAGTAGTATCGGCGGGAGGGCCCTCACAGATACGCAGTATTTT. This encodes CASSIGGRALTDTQYF. Using reference TRBV19 and TRBJ2-3 for the parts outside the CDR3, the full variable domain is DGGITQSPKYLFRKEGQNVTLSCEQNLNHDAMYWYRQDPGQGLRLIYYSQIVNDFQKGDIAEGYSVSREKKESFPLTVTSAQKNPTAFYLCASSIGGRALTDTQYFGPGTRLTVL.

The genes are TRBV7-9 and TRBJ1-4, with D hard to call. V gave up 5 bases and J gave up 8 bases, with 6 bases separating them. Germline assignment: CDR1 SEHNR and CDR2 FQNEAQ (reference sequence). This CDR3 comprises 11 residues. In DNA form, the CDR3 reads TGTGCCAGCAGCCCAACGGAAAAACTGTTTTTT. It encodes CASSPTEKLFF.

This chain uses TRBV11-3 with TRBJ1-5; the match to TRBD1 covers 9 bases. V was pared by 5 bases and J by 3 bases, with 8 bases of the junction left unmatched. The length of the CDR3 is 16 residues. The germline V gene encodes CDR1 SGHNT and CDR2 YENEEA. The CDR3 loop is CASSASGQGINQPQHF. The CDR3 DNA sequence: TGTGCCAGCAGCGCCTCGGGACAGGGAATCAATCAGCCCCAGCATTTT.

The chain joins TRBV5-4 to TRBJ2-3; D might be TRBD2 (7 bases). V was shortened by 4 bases and J by 4 bases, with 13 bases between the two germline ends. The CDR3 extends over 14 amino acids. Germline CDR1 SGHNT, CDR2 YYREEE (reference sequence). CDR3 sequence: CASSPGAGADTQYF. The CDR3, as DNA: TGTGCCAGCAGCCCGGGGGCGGGGGCAGATACGCAGTATTTT.

The chain combines TRBV29-1 with TRBJ2-1; no firm D call. Germline loops: CDR1 SQVTM, CDR2 ANQGSEA. There are 11 residues in the CDR3. V was pared by 6 bases and J by 10 bases, with 13 bases between. CDR3 DNA sequence: TGCAGCGTACATAATAGTGGGGAGCAGTTCTTC. This encodes CSVHNSGEQFF.

V usage is TRBV18 and J usage is TRBJ2-6; 7 bases are a match to TRBD1. V shed 8 bases, J shed 0 bases, and the junction held 10 bases outside the gene matches. There are 17 residues in the CDR3. From germline, CDR1 is KGHSH and CDR2 LQKENI. Here the CDR3 reads CASQGQKTYSGANVLTF. For the CDR3, the DNA is TGTGCCAGCCAGGGACAGAAAACTTACTCTGGGGCCAACGTCCTGACTTTC.

The table lists this clone with a count of one. The chain combines TRBV2 with TRBJ1-5, with TRBD1 matching 7 bases. In germline, CDR1 is SNHLY, CDR2 FYNNEI. V was pared by 4 bases and J by 5 bases, with 8 bases of the junction left unmatched. The length of the CDR3 is 15 residues. The CDR3 here is CASSGDRGLDQPQHF. The CDR3 DNA sequence: TGTGCCAGCAGTGGGGACAGAGGGTTGGATCAGCCCCAGCATTTT.

The J gene is TRBJ1-2, the V gene TRBV6-1, with D possibly being TRBD1 (6 bases). In germline, CDR1 is MNHNS, CDR2 SASEGT. The length of the CDR3 is 14 residues. With 4 bases removed from V and 3 bases from J, the gap between germline ends came to 12 bases. CDR3 coding DNA: TGTGCCAGCAGTGTTACAGAGGGGGACTATGGCTACACCTTC. Translating it yields CASSVTEGDYGYTF.

This clone was found a few times. This chain connects TRBV7-9 to TRBJ1-1; weak D call: TRBD1 (5 bases). Trimming removed 4 bases from V and 4 bases from J, with 10 bases in between. Per the germline V gene, CDR1 is SEHNR and CDR2 is FQNEAQ (reference sequence). This CDR3 is built from 13 residues. The DNA of the CDR3 is TGTGCCAGCAGCTGGGGGGGTCTCACTGAAGCTTTCTTT. Its protein product is CASSWGGLTEAFF. Filled out from reference TRBV7-9 and TRBJ1-1, the complete variable domain reads DTGVSQNPRHKITKRGQNVTFRCDPISEHNRLYWYRQTLGQGPEFLTYFQNEAQLEKSRLLSDRFSAERPKGSFSTLEIQRTEQGDSAMYLCASSWGGLTEAFFGQGTRLTVV.

This rearrangement joins TRBV7-2 to TRBJ1-1; a weak D match, TRBD1 (5 bases). Deletions cut 5 bases from V and 10 bases from J, with 11 bases between. Germline V gene data show CDR1 as SGHTA and CDR2 as FQGNSA. CDR3 length: 11 amino acids. The CDR3 loop reads CASSPGNVAFF. CDR3 sequence (DNA): TGTGCCAGCAGCCCAGGGAATGTAGCTTTCTTT.

Remarks on this clone: Other nucleotide sequences from this sample produce the same CDR3. The chain's CDR3 is CASSLGTGNTEAFF. The CDR3, as DNA: TGTGCCAGCAGCTTGGGGACCGGCAACACTGAAGCTTTCTTT. J is TRBJ1-1 and V is TRBV5-4; unclear D gene. Between the trimmed V and J ends, which lost 0 bases and 2 bases, there was a span of 8 bases. The CDR3 covers 14 residues. Germline-derived CDR1 and CDR2 are SGHNT and YYREEE (reference sequence).

This chain links TRBV7-6 with TRBJ2-1, with D unresolved. There are 15 residues in the CDR3. Per germline, CDR1 SGHVS and CDR2 FNYEAQ. Trimming pared 5 bases from V and 0 bases from J, leaving 11 bases between. CDR3 amino acids: CASSVRANSYNEQFF. In DNA form, the CDR3 reads TGTGCCAGCAGCGTCCGAGCGAACTCCTACAATGAGCAGTTCTTC.

The chain uses TRBV9 and TRBJ2-2, with D possibly matching TRBD2 (6 bases). Trimming removed 6 bases at V and 6 bases at J, with 15 bases between. This CDR3 has 14 residues. Germline V gene lookup returns CDR1 SGDLS and CDR2 YYNGEE. This CDR3 reads CASTSTEGSGELFF. CDR3 DNA sequence: TGTGCCAGCACCTCCACGGAGGGGTCCGGGGAGCTGTTTTTT.

The chain joins TRBV15 to TRBJ1-1, with D unresolved. The CDR3 contains 15 residues. Germline V CDR1 and CDR2: LNHNV, YYDKDF (reference sequence). The germline V and J ends were trimmed by 5 bases and 2 bases, with 15 bases remaining between them. The CDR3 region has the DNA TGTGCCACCAGCCGACCCTATCAGGATAACACTGAAGCTTTCTTT. Translated: CATSRPYQDNTEAFF.

The chain recombines TRBV7-8 with TRBJ2-7; D gene uncertain. Germline loops: CDR1 SGHVS, CDR2 FQNEAQ. The CDR3 has 13 amino acids. Deletions cut 1 base from V and 2 bases from J, with 6 bases between. This chain's CDR3 is CASSLGGPYEQYF. The CDR3 DNA reads TGTGCCAGCAGCTTAGGCGGCCCCTACGAGCAGTACTTC.

The CDR3 is CAWSVIPKNIQYF. DNA of the CDR3: TGTGCCTGGAGTGTTATTCCCAAAAACATTCAGTACTTC. The J gene is TRBJ2-4, the V gene TRBV30; no clear D. Deletions cut 0 bases from V and 2 bases from J, with 5 bases between. The CDR3 runs 13 residues. The germline CDR1 and CDR2 sequences are GTSNPN and SVGIG (reference sequence).

In this sample, this clone turned up a few times. V and J are TRBV10-3 and TRBJ2-2; TRBD1 agrees at 8 bases. Germline-derived CDR1 and CDR2 are ENHRY and SYGVKD. This CDR3 spans 15 amino acids. Trimming took 10 bases from V and 0 from J; bases not matched to a gene: 7. The CDR3 loop reads CATRQGLANTGELFF. The CDR3 nucleotides are TGTGCCACCCGACAGGGGCTCGCGAACACCGGGGAGCTGTTTTTT.

The gene calls are TRBV7-2 and TRBJ2-1, with 7 bases that match TRBD1. Germline CDR1 and CDR2: SGHTA and FQGNSA. The CDR3 length is 14 residues. Trimming cost V 1 base and J 7 bases; bases outside gene matches: 4. This CDR3 is CASSLGHRGNEQFF. CDR3 coding DNA: TGTGCCAGCAGCTTAGGCCACAGGGGAAATGAGCAGTTCTTC.

V is TRBV6-6 and J is TRBJ1-1; D is possibly TRBD1 (5 bases). V was clipped by 7 bases and J by 4 bases, with 10 bases between them. The CDR3 consists of 12 residues. Germline CDR1 is MNHNY and CDR2 is SVGAGI (reference sequence). The CDR3 DNA reads as TGTGCCAGCAAACAAGGGACCACTGAAGCTTTCTTT. Its translation: CASKQGTTEAFF.

The J gene is TRBJ1-5, the V gene TRBV7-2, with D unresolved. V shed 5 bases and J shed 4 bases, with 9 bases lying between them. The germline V gene has CDR1 SGHTA and CDR2 FQGNSA. The CDR3 spans 13 residues. The CDR3 is CASSRAANQPQHF. DNA of the CDR3: TGTGCCAGCAGCCGGGCCGCTAATCAGCCCCAGCATTTT.

The V gene is TRBV5-1, the J gene TRBJ2-3; D gene unclear. The germline V gene has CDR1 SGHRS and CDR2 YFSETQ. V lost 0 bases and J 0 bases, leaving 5 bases between the germline ends. CDR3 length: 14 amino acids. The CDR3 region has the DNA TGCGCCAGCAGCTTGGCGCGGAGCACAGATACGCAGTATTTT. It translates to CASSLARSTDTQYF. The entire variable domain, with the rest obtained from reference TRBV5-1 and TRBJ2-3, is as follows: KAGVTQTPRYLIKTRGQQVTLSCSPISGHRSVSWYQQTPGQGLQFLFEYFSETQRNKGNFPGRFSGRQFSNSRSEMNVSTLELGDSALYLCASSLARSTDTQYFGPGTRLTVL.

The chain is built from TRBV18 and TRBJ2-5; D remains unclear. Trimming shortened V by 2 bases and J by 4 bases, and 8 bases separated the two germline ends. The CDR3 is 13 residues long. Germline values: CDR1 KGHSH, CDR2 LQKENI. CDR3: CASSPGTPETQYF. In DNA form, the CDR3 reads TGTGCCAGCTCACCAGGCACCCCAGAGACCCAGTACTTC.